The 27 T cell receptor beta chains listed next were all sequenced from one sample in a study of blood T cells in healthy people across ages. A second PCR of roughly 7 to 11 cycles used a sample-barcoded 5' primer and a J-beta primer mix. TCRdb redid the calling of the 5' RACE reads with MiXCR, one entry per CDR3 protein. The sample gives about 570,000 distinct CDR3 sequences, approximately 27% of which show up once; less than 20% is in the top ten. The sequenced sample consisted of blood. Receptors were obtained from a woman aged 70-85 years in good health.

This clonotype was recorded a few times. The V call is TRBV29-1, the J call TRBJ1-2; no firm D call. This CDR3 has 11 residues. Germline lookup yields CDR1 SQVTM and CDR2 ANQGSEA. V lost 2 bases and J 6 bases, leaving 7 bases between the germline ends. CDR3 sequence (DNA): TGCAGCGTTGAAAAGACGGATGGCTACACCTTC. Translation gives CSVEKTDGYTF. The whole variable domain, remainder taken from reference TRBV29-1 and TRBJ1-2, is SAVISQKPSRDICQRGTSLTIQCQVDSQVTMMFWYRQQPGQSLTLIATANQGSEATYESGFVIDKFPISRPNLTFSTLTVSNMSPEDSSIYLCSVEKTDGYTFGSGTRLTVV.

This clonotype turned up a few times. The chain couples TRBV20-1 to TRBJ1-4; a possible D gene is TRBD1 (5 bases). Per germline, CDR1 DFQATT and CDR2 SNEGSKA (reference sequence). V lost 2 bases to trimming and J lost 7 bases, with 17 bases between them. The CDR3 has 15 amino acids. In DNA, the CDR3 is TGCAGTGCTAGACAAGCAGGGTATCGGGTTGAAAAACTGTTTTTT. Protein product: CSARQAGYRVEKLFF.

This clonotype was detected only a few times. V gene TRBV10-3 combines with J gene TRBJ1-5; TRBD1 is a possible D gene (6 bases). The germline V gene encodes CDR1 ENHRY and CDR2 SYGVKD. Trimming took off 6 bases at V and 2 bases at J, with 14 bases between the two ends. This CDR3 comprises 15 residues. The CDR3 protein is CAISEGGSGNQPQHF. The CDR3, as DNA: TGTGCCATCAGCGAGGGGGGTTCGGGCAATCAGCCCCAGCATTTT.

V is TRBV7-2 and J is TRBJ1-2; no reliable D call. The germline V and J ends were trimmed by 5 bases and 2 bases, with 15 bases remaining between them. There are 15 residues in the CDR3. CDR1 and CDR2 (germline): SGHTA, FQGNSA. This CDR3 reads CASSPAFGENYGYTF. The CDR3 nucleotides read TGTGCCAGCAGCCCCGCGTTCGGGGAGAACTATGGCTACACCTTC.

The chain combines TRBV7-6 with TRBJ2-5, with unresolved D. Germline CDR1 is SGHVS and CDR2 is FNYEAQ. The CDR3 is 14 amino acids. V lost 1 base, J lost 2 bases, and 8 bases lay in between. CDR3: CASSLGVLQETQYF. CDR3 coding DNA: TGTGCCAGCAGCTTAGGTGTGCTTCAAGAGACCCAGTACTTC.

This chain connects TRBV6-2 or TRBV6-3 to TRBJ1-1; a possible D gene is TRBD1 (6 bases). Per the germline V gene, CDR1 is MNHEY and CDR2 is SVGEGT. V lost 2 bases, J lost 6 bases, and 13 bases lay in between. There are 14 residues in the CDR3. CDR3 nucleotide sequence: TGTGCCAGCAGTTACGGGGGGCTAACGGCTGAAGCTTTCTTT. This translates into CASSYGGLTAEAFF.

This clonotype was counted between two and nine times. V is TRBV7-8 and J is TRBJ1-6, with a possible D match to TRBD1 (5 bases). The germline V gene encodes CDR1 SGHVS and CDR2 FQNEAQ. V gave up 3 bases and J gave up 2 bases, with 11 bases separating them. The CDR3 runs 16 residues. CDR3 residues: CASSLQGSAYNSPLHF. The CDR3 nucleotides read TGTGCCAGCAGCTTGCAGGGAAGCGCCTATAATTCACCCCTCCACTTT.

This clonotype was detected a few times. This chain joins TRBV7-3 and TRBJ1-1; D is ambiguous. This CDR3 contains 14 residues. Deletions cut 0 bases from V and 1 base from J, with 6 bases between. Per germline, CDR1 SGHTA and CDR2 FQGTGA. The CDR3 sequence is CASSLTNENTEAFF. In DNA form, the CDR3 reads TGTGCCAGCAGCTTAACGAACGAGAACACTGAAGCTTTCTTT.

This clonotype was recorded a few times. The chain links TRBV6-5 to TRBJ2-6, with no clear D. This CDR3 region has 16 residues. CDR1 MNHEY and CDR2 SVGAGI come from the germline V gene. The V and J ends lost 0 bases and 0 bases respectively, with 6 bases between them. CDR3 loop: CASSYSHSSGANVLTF. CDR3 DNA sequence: TGTGCCAGCAGTTACTCTCACAGCTCTGGGGCCAACGTCCTGACTTTC.

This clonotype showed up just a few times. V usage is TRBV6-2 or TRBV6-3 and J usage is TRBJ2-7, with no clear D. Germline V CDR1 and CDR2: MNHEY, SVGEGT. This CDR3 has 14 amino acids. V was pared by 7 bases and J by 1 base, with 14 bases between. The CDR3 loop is CASKRRDLSYEQYF. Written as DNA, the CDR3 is TGTGCCAGCAAGCGAAGGGATCTATCCTACGAGCAGTACTTC.

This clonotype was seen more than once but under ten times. The CDR3 loop reads CASITSDNEQFF. The CDR3 bases are TGTGCCAGCATTACGTCTGACAATGAGCAGTTCTTC. The chain has TRBV11-3 and TRBJ2-1; D unclear. Trimming pared 7 bases from V and 5 bases from J, leaving 9 bases between. CDR1 is SGHNT, CDR2 YENEEA, per germline. The CDR3 has 12 residues. The full variable domain, in which reference TRBV11-3 and TRBJ2-1 provide the parts outside the CDR3, is EAGVVQSPRYKIIEKKQPVAFWCNPISGHNTLYWYLQNLGQGPELLIRYENEEAVDDSQLPKDRFSAERLKGVDSTLKIQPAELGDSAVYLCASITSDNEQFFGPGTRLTVL.

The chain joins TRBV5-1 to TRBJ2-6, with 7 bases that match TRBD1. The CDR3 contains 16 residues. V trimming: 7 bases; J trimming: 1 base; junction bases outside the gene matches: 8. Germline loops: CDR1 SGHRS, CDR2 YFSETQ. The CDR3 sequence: CASGKGGSSGANVLTF. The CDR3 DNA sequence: TGCGCCAGCGGTAAAGGGGGCTCGTCTGGGGCCAACGTCCTGACTTTC.

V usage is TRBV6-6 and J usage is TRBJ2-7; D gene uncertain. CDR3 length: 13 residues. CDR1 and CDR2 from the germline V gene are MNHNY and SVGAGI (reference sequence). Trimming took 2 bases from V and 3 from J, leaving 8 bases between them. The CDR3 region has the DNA TGTGCCAGCAGTTACGGTGTGGACTACGAGCAGTACTTC. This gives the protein CASSYGVDYEQYF.

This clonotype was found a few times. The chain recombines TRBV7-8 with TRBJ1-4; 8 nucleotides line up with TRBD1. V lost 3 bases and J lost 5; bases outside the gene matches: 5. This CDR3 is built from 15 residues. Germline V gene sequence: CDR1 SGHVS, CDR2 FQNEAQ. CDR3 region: CASSLEQGGNEKLFF. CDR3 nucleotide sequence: TGTGCCAGCAGCTTGGAACAGGGGGGGAATGAAAAACTGTTTTTT.

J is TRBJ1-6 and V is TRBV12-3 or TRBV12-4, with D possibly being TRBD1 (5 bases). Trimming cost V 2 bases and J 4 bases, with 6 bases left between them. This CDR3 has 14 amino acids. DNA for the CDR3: TGTGCCAGCAGTTTACGACAGTATAATTCACCCCTCCACTTT. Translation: CASSLRQYNSPLHF.

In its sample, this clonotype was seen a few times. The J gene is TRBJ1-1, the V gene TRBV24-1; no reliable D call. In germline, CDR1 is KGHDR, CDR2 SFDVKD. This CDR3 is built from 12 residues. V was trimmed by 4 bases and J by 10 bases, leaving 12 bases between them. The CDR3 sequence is CATSEGAKPAFF. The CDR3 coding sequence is TGTGCCACCAGTGAAGGTGCAAAACCAGCTTTCTTT.

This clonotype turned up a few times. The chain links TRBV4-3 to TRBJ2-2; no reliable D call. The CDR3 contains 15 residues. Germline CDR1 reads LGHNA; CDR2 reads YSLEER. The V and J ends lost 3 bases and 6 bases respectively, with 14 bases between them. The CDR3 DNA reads TGCGCCAGCAGCCACTATCAGACCCAGCCCGGGGAGCTGTTTTTT. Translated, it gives CASSHYQTQPGELFF.

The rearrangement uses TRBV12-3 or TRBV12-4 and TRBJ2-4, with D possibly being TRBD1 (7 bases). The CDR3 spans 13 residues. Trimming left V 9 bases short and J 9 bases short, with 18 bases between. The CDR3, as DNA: TGTGCCAGTTGGACGGGGACAGCGGGCATTCAGTACTTC. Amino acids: CASWTGTAGIQYF.

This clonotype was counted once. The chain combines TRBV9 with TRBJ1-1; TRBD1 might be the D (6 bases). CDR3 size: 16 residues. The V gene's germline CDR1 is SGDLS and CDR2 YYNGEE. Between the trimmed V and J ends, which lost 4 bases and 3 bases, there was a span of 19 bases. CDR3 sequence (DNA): TGTGCCAGCAGCCATCGACAGGATAGAGCGGACACTGAAGCTTTCTTT. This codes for CASSHRQDRADTEAFF. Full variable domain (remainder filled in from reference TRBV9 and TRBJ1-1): DSGVTQTPKHLITATGQRVTLRCSPRSGDLSVYWYQQSLDQGLQFLIQYYNGEERAKGNILERFSAQQFPDLHSELNLSSLELGDSALYFCASSHRQDRADTEAFFGQGTRLTVV.

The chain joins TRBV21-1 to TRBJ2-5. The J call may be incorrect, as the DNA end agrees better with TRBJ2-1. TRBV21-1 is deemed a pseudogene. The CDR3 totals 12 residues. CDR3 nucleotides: TGTGCCAGCAGGAGAAGCGGTGCTGAGCAGTTCTTC. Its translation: CASRRSGAEQFF.

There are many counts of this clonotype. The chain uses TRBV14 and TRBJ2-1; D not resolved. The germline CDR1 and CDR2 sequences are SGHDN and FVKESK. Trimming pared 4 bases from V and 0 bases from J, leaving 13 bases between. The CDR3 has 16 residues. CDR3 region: CASSRPVASSYNEQFF. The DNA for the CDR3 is TGTGCCAGCAGCCGACCGGTCGCGAGCTCCTACAATGAGCAGTTCTTC.

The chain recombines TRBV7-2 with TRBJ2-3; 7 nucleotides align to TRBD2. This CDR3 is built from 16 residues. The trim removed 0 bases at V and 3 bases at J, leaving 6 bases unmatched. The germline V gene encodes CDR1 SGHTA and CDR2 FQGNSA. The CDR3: CASSLAGKRGTDTQYF. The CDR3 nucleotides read TGTGCCAGCAGCTTAGCGGGGAAGCGGGGTACAGATACGCAGTATTTT.

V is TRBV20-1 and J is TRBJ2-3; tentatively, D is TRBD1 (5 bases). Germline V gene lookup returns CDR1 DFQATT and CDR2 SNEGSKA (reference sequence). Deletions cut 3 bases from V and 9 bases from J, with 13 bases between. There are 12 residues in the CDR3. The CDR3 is CSASIPGNTQYF. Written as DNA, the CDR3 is TGCAGTGCTAGCATTCCAGGGAACACGCAGTATTTT.

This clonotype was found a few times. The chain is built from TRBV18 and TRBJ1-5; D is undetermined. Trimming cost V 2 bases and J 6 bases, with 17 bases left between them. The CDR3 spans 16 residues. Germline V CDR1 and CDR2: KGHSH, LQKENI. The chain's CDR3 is CASSPNIDRKGQPQHF. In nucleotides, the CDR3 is TGTGCCAGCTCACCAAATATAGACCGGAAAGGTCAGCCCCAGCATTTT.

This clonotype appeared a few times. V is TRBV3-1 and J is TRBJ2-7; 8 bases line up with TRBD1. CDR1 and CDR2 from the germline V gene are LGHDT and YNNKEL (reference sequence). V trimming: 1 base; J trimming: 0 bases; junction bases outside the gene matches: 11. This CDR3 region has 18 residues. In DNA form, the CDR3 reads TGTGCCAGCAGCCAAGTTAGGCCCCCGGGACAGGACTCCTACGAGCAGTACTTC. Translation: CASSQVRPPGQDSYEQYF.

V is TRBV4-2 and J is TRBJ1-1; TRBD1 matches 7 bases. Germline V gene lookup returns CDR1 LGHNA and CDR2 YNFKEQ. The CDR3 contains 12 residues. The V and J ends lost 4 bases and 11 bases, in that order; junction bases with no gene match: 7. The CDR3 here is CASSPQTGPAFF. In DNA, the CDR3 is TGTGCCAGCAGCCCTCAGACAGGGCCGGCTTTCTTT.

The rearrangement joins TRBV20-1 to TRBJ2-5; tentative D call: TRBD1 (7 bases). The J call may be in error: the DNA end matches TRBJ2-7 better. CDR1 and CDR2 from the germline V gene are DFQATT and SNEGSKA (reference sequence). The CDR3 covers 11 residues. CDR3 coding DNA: TGCAGTGCTAACAGGGGAGGCGAGCAGTACTTC. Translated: CSANRGGEQYF.